These 10 T cell receptor beta chains came from one sample sequenced in a study of vaccination and CD4 T cells after COVID-19 (dated by TCRdb to the early 2020s). The library was made by PCR. Instrument on record: Illumina iSeq 100. TCR sequencing of DNA from cultured CD4+ T cells used the Oncomine TCR Beta short-read assay at the Johns Hopkins FTIC core. In-frame beta chains were kept once TCRdb had trimmed the public reads at Q25 with fastp and called clones with MiXCR. CDR3 protein sequences are deduplicated, and each keeps its most common genes and DNA. The sample table lists about 10,000 distinct CDR3 sequences, more than 35% of them with a count of one. The ten top clones hold 9.5% to 15% of the sample. Their antigens remain unidentified. The meaning of the sample's treatment or condition label: roughly 10-day PBMC culture with coronavirus spike peptide pools or control peptides (ViraFEST assay). CD4+ T cells from unexposed donors were collected before the COVID-19 pandemic (2011-2018).

Sequencing was performed on CD4+ T cells from blood, cultured in vitro. These receptors originate from a human donor in good health.

CDR3 sequence reads: CASSTRAADNSPLHF. The CDR3 coding sequence is TGTGCCAGCAGTACCCGGGCAGCTGATAATTCACCCCTCCACTTT. The V and J genes are TRBV6-1 and TRBJ1-6, with D unresolved. The CDR3 has 15 amino acids. Germline V lookup: CDR1 MNHNS, CDR2 SASEGT. The V and J ends lost 5 bases and 5 bases respectively, with 13 bases between them.

The chain employs TRBV12-3 or TRBV12-4 and TRBJ1-5; D is possibly TRBD1 (6 bases). V dropped 9 bases and J dropped 5 bases, with 23 bases sitting between them. This CDR3 region has 16 residues. For the CDR3, the DNA is TGTGCCAGGAGAGCCGGGACAAAGGGAAATTATCAGCCCCAGCATTTT. Protein sequence: CARRAGTKGNYQPQHF.

The chain uses TRBV12-5 and TRBJ1-5, with 7 bases that match TRBD1. This CDR3 comprises 20 residues. The germline gives CDR1 LGHNT, CDR2 FRNRAP. Losses at the gene ends were 0 bases for V and 0 bases for J; bases not matched to a gene: 14. The CDR3 reads CASGLVHPLQGKRSNQPQHF. The DNA of the CDR3 is TGTGCTAGTGGTTTGGTACACCCGCTACAGGGGAAGCGTAGCAATCAGCCCCAGCATTTT.

The chain has TRBV7-2 and TRBJ2-1; 10 bases are a match to TRBD2. This CDR3 is 17 amino acids long. Germline trimming cut 4 bases from V and 4 bases from J; bases unmatched to any gene: 10. CDR1 SGHTA and CDR2 FQGNSA come from the germline V gene. The CDR3 reads CASSWAAGLAVYNEQFF. CDR3 sequence (DNA): TGTGCCAGCAGCTGGGCGGCAGGACTAGCGGTTTACAATGAGCAGTTCTTC.

This sequence joins TRBV5-6 and TRBJ1-5, with no clear D. Trimming removed 2 bases from V and 2 bases from J, with 8 bases in between. Germline assignment: CDR1 SGHDT and CDR2 YYEEEE. CDR3 size: 14 residues. The CDR3: CASSFGRGNQPQHF. CDR3 DNA sequence: TGTGCCAGCAGCTTCGGTAGGGGCAATCAGCCCCAGCATTTT.

This chain links TRBV19 with TRBJ2-7, with D possibly being TRBD1 (5 bases). The germline CDR1 and CDR2 sequences are LNHDA and SQIVND (reference sequence). CDR3 length: 15 amino acids. V was clipped by 5 bases and J by 1 base, with 15 bases between them. The CDR3 region is CASSEDQGNSYEQYF. The CDR3 coding sequence is TGTGCCAGTAGTGAGGATCAGGGAAATTCCTACGAGCAGTACTTC. Using reference TRBV19 and TRBJ2-7 for the parts outside the CDR3, the full variable domain is DGGITQSPKYLFRKEGQNVTLSCEQNLNHDAMYWYRQDPGQGLRLIYYSQIVNDFQKGDIAEGYSVSREKKESFPLTVTSAQKNPTAFYLCASSEDQGNSYEQYFGPGTRLTVT.

V is TRBV5-1 and J is TRBJ1-1; D is ambiguous. The V gene's germline CDR1 is SGHRS and CDR2 YFSETQ. The CDR3 spans 14 residues. Between the trimmed V and J ends, which lost 0 bases and 1 base, there was a span of 7 bases. DNA of the CDR3: TGCGCCAGCAGCTTGGCTAGGTCGAACACTGAAGCTTTCTTT. It codes for CASSLARSNTEAFF.

This sequence joins TRBV29-1 and TRBJ1-5; the D is unclear. CDR3 length: 15 amino acids. Germline V lookup: CDR1 SQVTM, CDR2 ANQGSEA. The germline V and J ends were trimmed by 4 bases and 2 bases, with 15 bases remaining between them. CDR3 sequence: CSVGEGFLGNQPQHF. CDR3 sequence (DNA): TGCAGCGTTGGGGAGGGTTTCTTGGGCAATCAGCCCCAGCATTTT.

This clonotype has just one count. Written as DNA, the CDR3 is TGTGCCAGCAGCTTGGGGGGACTTCCTCATGAGCAGTTCTTC. This translates into CASSLGGLPHEQFF. This chain uses TRBV5-6 with TRBJ2-1, with a tentative D call TRBD2 (6 bases). CDR3 length: 14 residues. The V and J ends lost 0 bases and 8 bases respectively, with 12 bases between them. Germline loops: CDR1 SGHDT, CDR2 YYEEEE.

This clonotype was counted a few times. The chain carries TRBV6-5 and TRBJ2-2, with 8 bases lining up with TRBD1. V shed 4 bases, J shed 5 bases, and the junction held 6 bases outside the gene matches. The V gene's germline CDR1 is MNHEY and CDR2 SVGAGI. The CDR3 covers 15 residues. CDR3 DNA sequence: TGTGCCAGCAGTTCTAGCCGGGACAGGACCGGGGAGCTGTTTTTT. Its protein is CASSSSRDRTGELFF.